The 11 T cell receptor beta chains below were found in one sample sequenced in a study of shared clonotypes between healthy human individuals. TCRdb keeps only in-frame clones here, not all; method: immunoSEQ multiplex PCR. The repertoire holds around 2,000,000 clones, with 85% to 95% as singletons. The sample consisted of naive CD4+ T cells sorted from blood. Subset noted: CD45RA+ positively selected. The receptor set was obtained from a man in his late teens or twenties in good health.

Of note for this clone: The sample contains more than one DNA sequence encoding this CDR3. The V gene is TRBV30, the J gene TRBJ1-5; no clear D gene. In germline, CDR1 is GTSNPN, CDR2 SVGIG (reference sequence). The CDR3 has 13 amino acids. Trimming left V 1 base short and J 5 bases short, with 9 bases between. The CDR3 reads CAWSAGRDQPQHF. The CDR3 coding sequence is TGTGCCTGGAGTGCCGGAAGGGATCAGCCCCAGCATTTT.

V and J are TRBV28 and TRBJ2-7, with 11 bases matching TRBD2. CDR3 size: 18 residues. The V and J ends lost 5 bases and 0 bases, in that order; junction bases with no gene match: 12. Germline assignment: CDR1 MDHEN and CDR2 SYDVKM. The CDR3: CASSAPGLAELVSYEQYF. In DNA form, the CDR3 reads TGTGCCAGCAGTGCCCCGGGACTAGCGGAACTTGTCTCCTACGAGCAGTACTTC.

The chain carries TRBV6-5 and TRBJ2-7; D remains unclear. The CDR3 is made up of 12 amino acids. Trimming took off 6 bases at V and 2 bases at J, with 8 bases between the two ends. Germline V gene sequence: CDR1 MNHEY, CDR2 SVGAGI. CDR3 in DNA: TGTGCCAGCAGATCTGCTCCCTACGAGCAGTACTTC. It yields the protein CASRSAPYEQYF.

This rearrangement joins TRBV7-9 to TRBJ2-5, with D tentatively TRBD1 or TRBD2 (6 bases each). This CDR3 is built from 17 residues. Deletions cut 5 bases from V and 2 bases from J, with 21 bases between. Germline V CDR1 and CDR2: SEHNR, FQNEAQ (reference sequence). The CDR3 loop is CASSRGLQGNIQETQYF. CDR3 DNA: TGTGCCAGCAGCCGGGGGCTACAGGGCAACATTCAAGAGACCCAGTACTTC.

This rearrangement joins TRBV5-4 to TRBJ2-3, with a tentative D call TRBD1 (6 bases). Trimming removed 4 bases from V and 4 bases from J, with 19 bases in between. This CDR3 contains 16 residues. Germline CDR1 reads SGHNT; CDR2 reads YYREEE (reference sequence). As DNA, the CDR3 is TGTGCCAGCAGCCAAACAACAGGGTATTCCGCAGATACGCAGTATTTT. Residues: CASSQTTGYSADTQYF. The full variable domain, its missing parts supplied by reference TRBV5-4 and TRBJ2-3, is ETGVTQSPTHLIKTRGQQVTLRCSSQSGHNTVSWYQQALGQGPQFIFQYYREEENGRGNFPPRFSGLQFPNYSSELNVNALELDDSALYLCASSQTTGYSADTQYFGPGTRLTVL.

The rearrangement uses TRBV7-9 and TRBJ1-4, with D tentatively TRBD1 (5 bases). CDR3 length equals 15 residues. Germline V CDR1 and CDR2: SEHNR, FQNEAQ (reference sequence). Trimming took 0 bases from V and 8 from J, leaving 13 bases between them. The CDR3 region has the DNA TGTGCCAGCAGCTTAGCGGACAACCGCGGGGAAAAACTGTTTTTT. Its protein product is CASSLADNRGEKLFF.

This chain uses TRBV6-5 with TRBJ2-7; no clear D gene. CDR1 and CDR2 (germline): MNHEY, SVGAGI. V lost 8 bases and J 0 bases, leaving 8 bases between the germline ends. This CDR3 comprises 12 residues. Here the CDR3 DNA reads TGTGCCAGCCACTCCAGCTCCTACGAGCAGTACTTC. Translated, it gives CASHSSSYEQYF.

The count of this clone is one. The chain combines TRBV7-2 with TRBJ2-3; no clear D. Germline CDR1 is SGHTA and CDR2 is FQGNSA. The CDR3 covers 14 residues. Trimming took 4 bases from V and 1 from J, leaving 9 bases between them. The CDR3 spells CASSSAGGTDTQYF. DNA for the CDR3: TGTGCCAGCAGCTCCGCCGGCGGCACAGATACGCAGTATTTT.

CDR3 protein: CAWDRGEAFF. Here the CDR3 DNA reads TGTGCCTGGGACAGGGGCGAAGCTTTCTTT. The chain links TRBV30 to TRBJ1-1, with 8 bases matching TRBD1. The CDR3 is made up of 10 amino acids. Germline CDR1 and CDR2: GTSNPN and SVGIG (reference sequence). V dropped 5 bases and J dropped 8; count of bases not matched to a gene: 1.

This clone is a singleton in its sample. This sample also contains other DNA sequences that code for the same CDR3. The chain carries TRBV19 and TRBJ1-5, with D maybe TRBD1 (6 bases). Germline V CDR1 and CDR2: LNHDA, SQIVND (reference sequence). The CDR3 runs 14 residues. Trimming pared 5 bases from V and 3 bases from J, leaving 11 bases between. CDR3 sequence reads: CASSGGQYNQPQHF. DNA for the CDR3: TGTGCCAGTAGTGGCGGACAGTACAATCAGCCCCAGCATTTT.

With regard to this clone: Different DNA sequences within this sample yield the same CDR3. The chain carries TRBV2 and TRBJ2-2, with D possibly TRBD1 on 5 matching bases. Trimming took off 0 bases at V and 4 bases at J, with 9 bases between the two ends. This CDR3 has 15 amino acids. Germline-derived CDR1 and CDR2 are SNHLY and FYNNEI. CDR3 sequence: CASSEALQGTGELFF. The CDR3 bases are TGTGCCAGCAGTGAAGCGCTTCAGGGCACCGGGGAGCTGTTTTTT.